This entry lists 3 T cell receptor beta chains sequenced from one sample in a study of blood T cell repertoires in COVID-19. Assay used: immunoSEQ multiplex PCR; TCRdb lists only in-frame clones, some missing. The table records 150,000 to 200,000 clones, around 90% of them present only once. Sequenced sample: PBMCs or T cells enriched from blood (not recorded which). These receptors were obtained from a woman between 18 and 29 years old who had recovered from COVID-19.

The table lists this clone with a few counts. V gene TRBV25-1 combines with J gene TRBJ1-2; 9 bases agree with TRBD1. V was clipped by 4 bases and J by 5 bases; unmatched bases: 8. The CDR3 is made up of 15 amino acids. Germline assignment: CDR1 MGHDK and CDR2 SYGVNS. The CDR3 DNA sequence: TGTGCCAGCAGTGGGGGACAGGGCTTAGGGTATGGCTACACCTTC. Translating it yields CASSGGQGLGYGYTF.

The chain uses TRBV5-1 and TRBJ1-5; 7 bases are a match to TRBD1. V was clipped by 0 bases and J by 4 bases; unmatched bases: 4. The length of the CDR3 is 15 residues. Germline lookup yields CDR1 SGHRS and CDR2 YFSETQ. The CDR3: CASSLETGINQPQHF. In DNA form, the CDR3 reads TGCGCCAGCAGCTTGGAGACAGGGATAAATCAGCCCCAGCATTTT.

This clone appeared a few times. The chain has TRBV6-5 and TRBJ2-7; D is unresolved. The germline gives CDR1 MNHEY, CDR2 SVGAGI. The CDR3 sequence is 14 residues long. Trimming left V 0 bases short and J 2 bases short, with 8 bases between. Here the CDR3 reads CASSYSGVTYEQYF. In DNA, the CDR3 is TGTGCCAGCAGTTACTCAGGAGTAACCTACGAGCAGTACTTC.